The TCR beta chain described here comes from a study of T cells in tuberculosis. Germline trimming cut 8 bases from V and 7 bases from J; bases unmatched to any gene: 8. This CDR3 spans 14 amino acids. Germline CDR1 is MNHEY and CDR2 is SVGAGI. Some clones are missing from TCRdb's copy, which holds only in-frame ones; the method was immunoSEQ multiplex PCR. The data show roughly 92,000 clones, approximately 91% seen once. Cells were sorted from thawed PBMC rested overnight and stained with GMM-loaded CD1B tetramer, viability dye and anti-CD3. C32 glucose monomycolate from Rhodococcus equi was loaded onto the CD1B tetramers.

The chain has TRBV6-5 and TRBJ2-2; 9 nucleotides align to TRBD1. This sequence was found in an adult woman with latent tuberculosis. The sample was CD1b-GMM tetramer-negative cells sorted from PBMCs. In DNA form, the CDR3 reads TGTGCCAGCTGGGGGACAGGGAGAGTCGGGGAGCTGTTTTTT. This gives the protein CASWGTGRVGELFF.